These 11 T cell receptor beta chains share one sample of origin, sequenced in a study of T cells after yellow fever vaccination. From the 5' RACE reads, TCRdb called clonotypes with MiXCR, one entry per CDR3 protein. The sample yields approximately 250,000 distinct CDR3 sequences, about 5.2% seen once. Sequencing used CD4+ T cells sorted from PBMCs, obtained on the day of the yellow fever booster vaccination. All receptors come from a man younger than 35 who received the YFV17D yellow fever vaccine.

The V and J genes are TRBV7-9 and TRBJ2-2, with D unresolved. V lost 6 bases and J lost 5, with 13 bases in between. Germline CDR1 is SEHNR and CDR2 is FQNEAQ (reference sequence). This CDR3 contains 14 residues. The CDR3 coding sequence is TGTGCCAGCAGTCTAAGCCTTTCGACCGGGGAGCTGTTTTTT. Translated, it gives CASSLSLSTGELFF.

Many counts were recorded for this clonotype. The J gene is TRBJ1-6, the V gene TRBV11-2, with D uncertain. The CDR3 sequence is 15 residues long. Germline V lookup: CDR1 SGHAT, CDR2 FQNNGV. Trimming took off 4 bases at V and 2 bases at J, with 9 bases between the two ends. CDR3 region: CASSSPGAYNSPLHF. In DNA form, the CDR3 reads TGTGCCAGCAGCTCTCCCGGAGCCTATAATTCACCCCTCCACTTT.

The chain is built from TRBV5-1 and TRBJ2-3, with TRBD1 as a possible D gene (6 bases). The CDR3 is 14 amino acids. V lost 1 base, J lost 1 base, and 7 bases lay in between. CDR1 is SGHRS and CDR2 is YFSETQ in the germline V gene. The CDR3 region has the DNA TGCGCCAGCAGCTTGCCAGGGGGCACAGATACGCAGTATTTT. As protein: CASSLPGGTDTQYF.

V gene TRBV18 combines with J gene TRBJ2-1; D not certain. Germline CDR1 KGHSH, CDR2 LQKENI. V lost 0 bases and J 0 bases, leaving 9 bases between the germline ends. This CDR3 region has 16 residues. CDR3 in DNA: TGTGCCAGCTCACCACCATCTCTAAGCTCCTACAATGAGCAGTTCTTC. The encoded protein is CASSPPSLSSYNEQFF.

In this sample, this clonotype turned up a few times. The chain links TRBV2 to TRBJ2-2; 8 bases are shared with TRBD1. Trimming removed 6 bases from V and 1 base from J; junction bases left unmatched: 7. The germline CDR1 and CDR2 sequences are SNHLY and FYNNEI. This CDR3 has 16 amino acids. For the CDR3, the DNA is TGTGCCAGCAGCGAATTCGGACAGGGGAACACCGGGGAGCTGTTTTTT. Protein sequence: CASSEFGQGNTGELFF.

This chain joins TRBV6-1 and TRBJ2-3; 7 nucleotides line up with TRBD2. This CDR3 region has 12 residues. The J segment lost 6 bases and the V segment lost 7 bases, leaving 4 bases of the junction unmatched. Per the germline V gene, CDR1 is MNHNS and CDR2 is SASEGT. The CDR3 nucleotides are TGTGCCAGCAACAGACTAGCTGATACGCAGTATTTT. Translation gives CASNRLADTQYF.

This clonotype came up a few times. The chain couples TRBV12-3 or TRBV12-4 to TRBJ2-2, with D possibly TRBD2 on 6 matching bases. CDR3 size: 13 residues. With 5 bases removed from V and 6 bases from J, the gap between germline ends came to 10 bases. The CDR3 DNA follows: TGTGCCAGCAGTCCGCGGGGCTCCGGGGAGCTGTTTTTT. Translated, it gives CASSPRGSGELFF.

This clonotype was observed a handful of times. The rearrangement joins TRBV10-1 to TRBJ2-5, with D possibly matching TRBD1 (5 bases). The V end was cut by 5 bases, the J end by 1 base, with 11 bases between. Germline values: CDR1 WNHNN, CDR2 SYGVQD (reference sequence). The CDR3 has 14 amino acids. In DNA, the CDR3 is TGCGCCAGCAGTCTCTCAGGGTTCCAAGAGACCCAGTACTTC. It specifies CASSLSGFQETQYF.

This clonotype was observed many times. A junction boundary mismatches the germline segment, possibly from a read error. The V and J genes are TRBV4-2 and TRBJ2-1; either TRBD1 or TRBD2 may fit D (5 bases each). Germline V gene sequence: CDR1 LGHNA, CDR2 YNFKEQ. The CDR3 length is 16 residues. The CDR3 region has the DNA TGTGCCAGCAGCCCCCGCCGAGGGGTCCTCTACGATGAGCAGTTCTTC. It codes for CASSPRRGVLYDEQFF.

This clonotype turned up a few times. The chain combines TRBV5-6 with TRBJ2-5; unclear D gene. The V end was cut by 5 bases, the J end by 1 base, with 9 bases between. Germline loops: CDR1 SGHDT, CDR2 YYEEEE. The CDR3 totals 13 residues. CDR3 DNA sequence: TGTGCCAGCAGTCAAGAGTTCCAAGAGACCCAGTACTTC. Protein sequence: CASSQEFQETQYF.

This clonotype was counted only a few times. The CDR3 coding sequence is TGTGCCAGCGTTGGTCAACAGGGAAATCAGCCCCAGCATTTT. Encoded protein: CASVGQQGNQPQHF. The chain employs TRBV2 and TRBJ1-5; D might be TRBD1 (6 bases). This CDR3 spans 14 amino acids. CDR1 SNHLY and CDR2 FYNNEI come from the germline V gene. V was trimmed by 8 bases and J by 4 bases, leaving 15 bases between them.